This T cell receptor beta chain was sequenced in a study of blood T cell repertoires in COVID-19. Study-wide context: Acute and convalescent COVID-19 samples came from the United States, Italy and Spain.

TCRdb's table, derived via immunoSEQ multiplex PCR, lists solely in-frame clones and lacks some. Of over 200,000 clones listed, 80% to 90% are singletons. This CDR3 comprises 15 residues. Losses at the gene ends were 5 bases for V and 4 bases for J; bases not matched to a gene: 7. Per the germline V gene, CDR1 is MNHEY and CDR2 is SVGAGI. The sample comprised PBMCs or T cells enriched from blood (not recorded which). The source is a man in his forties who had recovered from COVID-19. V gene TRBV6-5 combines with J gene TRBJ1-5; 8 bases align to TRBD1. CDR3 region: CASSPGQGWNQPQHF. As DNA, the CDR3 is TGTGCCAGCAGTCCCGGACAGGGCTGGAATCAGCCCCAGCATTTT.